Here is one T cell receptor (beta chain) with its context. This record comes from a study of T cells in Graves' hyperthyroidism and ophthalmopathy. V lost 2 bases to trimming and J lost 6 bases, with 14 bases between them. The CDR3 extends over 14 amino acids. CDR1 is KGHSH, CDR2 LQKENI, per germline. Amplification yielded TCR beta CDR3 regions, with RNA transcripts as the source. Using the HTBI primer set, a first-round RT-PCR was run on the TCR CDR3. TCRdb re-called the multiplex PCR reads through MiXCR, storing one row per CDR3 protein. Found here are approximately 380,000 distinct CDR3 sequences, approximately 18% of them singletons; the top ten hold 35% to 50%.

The TCR was taken from a man aged 18 to 30 with Graves' ophthalmopathy. This chain connects TRBV18 to TRBJ2-7; D is tentatively TRBD1 or TRBD2 (5 bases each). The sample consisted of blood. CDR3 DNA: TGTGCCAGCTCACCAGTGGGGGACCCCATCGAGCAGTACTTC. Protein: CASSPVGDPIEQYF.